Listed here are 31 T cell receptor beta chains from one sample, sequenced in a study of T cell responses to AZD1222 COVID-19 vaccine. The assay was immunoSEQ multiplex PCR, and TCRdb's table has in-frame clones only and misses some. The sample consists of roughly 160,000 clones, about 88% of them appearing once. Source: peripheral blood, taken on day 0 of AZD1222 vaccination. The receptors here all came from an adult in good health.

This sequence joins TRBV29-1 and TRBJ2-7; D is uncertain. Germline V gives CDR1 SQVTM, CDR2 ANQGSEA. With 7 bases removed from V and 4 bases from J, the gap between germline ends came to 11 bases. CDR3 size: 11 residues. DNA of the CDR3: TGCAGCGCAATGGGCGTATACGAGCAGTACTTC. As protein: CSAMGVYEQYF.

The chain couples TRBV7-2 to TRBJ2-7; either TRBD1 or TRBD2 may fit D (5 bases each). V lost 4 bases to trimming and J lost 1 base, with 8 bases between them. CDR3 size: 13 residues. The germline V gene encodes CDR1 SGHTA and CDR2 FQGNSA. CDR3 loop: CASSYGASYEQYF. For the CDR3, the DNA is TGTGCCAGCAGCTACGGGGCATCCTACGAGCAGTACTTC.

The chain recombines TRBV30 with TRBJ1-1; D call uncertain. This CDR3 has 11 amino acids. The V end was cut by 8 bases, the J end by 7 bases, with 14 bases between. Germline-derived CDR1 and CDR2 are GTSNPN and SVGIG (reference sequence). The DNA of the CDR3 is TGTGCCCGCGAAGACGGTCATGAAGCTTTCTTT. Its translation: CAREDGHEAFF.

The CDR3 DNA is TGTGCCAGCAGTGATGCCACGGCCGGCTACACCTTC. It yields the protein CASSDATAGYTF. The chain is built from TRBV25-1 and TRBJ1-2; D not resolved. V was cut by 3 bases and J by 8 bases, with 10 bases left in between. The CDR3 covers 12 residues. Germline lookup yields CDR1 MGHDK and CDR2 SYGVNS.

In the case of this clone: In the same sample, other DNA sequences code for this CDR3. The V gene is TRBV19, the J gene TRBJ1-1, with D unresolved. CDR3 length: 13 residues. Germline V gene data show CDR1 as LNHDA and CDR2 as SQIVND (reference sequence). With 7 bases removed from V and 2 bases from J, the gap between germline ends came to 11 bases. The CDR3 is CASNPGSNTEAFF. The CDR3, as DNA: TGTGCCAGTAACCCGGGATCCAACACTGAAGCTTTCTTT.

The chain links TRBV7-9 to TRBJ1-5, with a possible D match to TRBD1 (5 bases). Trimming took 1 base from V and 5 from J, leaving 6 bases between them. CDR1 and CDR2 (germline): SEHNR, FQNEAQ (reference sequence). The CDR3 consists of 13 residues. The CDR3 DNA follows: TGTGCCAGCAGCTTAGAGGGGTATCAGCCCCAGCATTTT. Encoded protein: CASSLEGYQPQHF.

The chain recombines TRBV4-3 with TRBJ2-3, with a weak D call TRBD1 (5 bases). Trimming stripped 0 bases from V and 2 bases from J, with 9 bases between. The CDR3 runs 15 residues. In germline, CDR1 is LGHNA, CDR2 YSLEER. The CDR3 spells CASSQERQPTDTQYF. CDR3 in DNA: TGCGCCAGCAGCCAAGAAAGACAGCCCACAGATACGCAGTATTTT.

Turning to this clone: Additional DNA sequences in this sample encode the identical CDR3. The V call is TRBV5-4, the J call TRBJ2-3, with 10 bases that match TRBD1. V lost 5 bases to trimming and J lost 3 bases; unmatched junction nucleotides: 6. Looked up from germline, CDR1 is SGHNT and CDR2 is YYREEE (reference sequence). CDR3 length: 15 amino acids. CDR3 loop: CASSYGQGGTDTQYF. CDR3 DNA sequence: TGTGCCAGCAGTTACGGACAGGGGGGAACAGATACGCAGTATTTT.

This clone was seen only a few times. This chain joins TRBV2 and TRBJ1-5; 8 bases match TRBD1. Germline CDR1 SNHLY, CDR2 FYNNEI. The trim removed 8 bases at V and 6 bases at J, leaving 9 bases unmatched. The CDR3 is 14 residues long. The CDR3 sequence is CASSGQGSVQPQHF. The DNA for the CDR3 is TGTGCCAGCTCTGGACAGGGTTCGGTTCAGCCCCAGCATTTT.

The chain has TRBV9 and TRBJ2-2; TRBD2 aligns across 11 bases. The germline V gene has CDR1 SGDLS and CDR2 YYNGEE. V was pared by 4 bases and J by 2 bases, with 19 bases of the junction left unmatched. The CDR3 is 21 amino acids. CDR3 amino acids: CASSTYLGRGGTSGNTGELFF. DNA of the CDR3: TGTGCCAGCAGCACCTACCTGGGCAGGGGAGGGACTAGCGGAAACACCGGGGAGCTGTTTTTT.

This chain joins TRBV9 and TRBJ2-1, with D maybe TRBD2 (5 bases). This CDR3 has 15 residues. V was clipped by 3 bases and J by 4 bases, with 14 bases between them. Germline lookup yields CDR1 SGDLS and CDR2 YYNGEE. The CDR3 spells CASSGSALAYNEQFF. The CDR3 DNA reads as TGTGCCAGCAGCGGATCTGCGTTAGCGTACAATGAGCAGTTCTTC.

This clone has only one observation. This sequence joins TRBV5-1 and TRBJ1-3; 12 bases align to TRBD1. The CDR3 totals 17 residues. CDR1 SGHRS and CDR2 YFSETQ come from the germline V gene. The junction had 7 bases not matched to a gene; V was cut back by 2 bases and J by 4 bases. The CDR3 bases are TGCGCCAGCAGCTTTTATACCGGGACAGGGGGCGGAAACACCATATATTTT. It codes for CASSFYTGTGGGNTIYF.

The V gene is TRBV7-9, the J gene TRBJ2-7; perhaps TRBD2 as D (7 bases). The CDR3 is 15 amino acids. Germline V gene data show CDR1 as SEHNR and CDR2 as FQNEAQ (reference sequence). Trimming took off 2 bases at V and 2 bases at J, with 13 bases between the two ends. CDR3 nucleotides: TGTGCCAGCAGCTTAAAGGGGGGGCTGGCCTACGAGCAGTACTTC. It encodes CASSLKGGLAYEQYF.

The chain is built from TRBV19 and TRBJ1-5, with TRBD1 as a possible D gene (5 bases). V lost 6 bases to trimming and J lost 2 bases, with 17 bases between them. Germline CDR1 LNHDA, CDR2 SQIVND (reference sequence). This CDR3 region has 16 residues. The CDR3 sequence is CASSPSQGRRNQPQHF. CDR3 DNA sequence: TGTGCCAGTAGCCCCTCCCAGGGACGTCGCAATCAGCCCCAGCATTTT.

The chain has TRBV20-1 and TRBJ1-1; possible D gene TRBD1, 6 bases. Trimming stripped 1 base from V and 10 bases from J, with 10 bases between. The CDR3 is 11 amino acids. Germline-derived CDR1 and CDR2 are DFQATT and SNEGSKA (reference sequence). The CDR3 region is CSARVGGGAFF. CDR3 nucleotide sequence: TGCAGTGCTAGAGTAGGGGGAGGAGCTTTCTTT.

This clone was observed once. V usage is TRBV27 and J usage is TRBJ1-5; D not resolved. This CDR3 spans 13 amino acids. V lost 3 bases, J lost 0 bases, and 3 bases lay in between. Germline CDR1 is MNHEY and CDR2 is SMNVEV (reference sequence). The CDR3 reads CASSLDSNQPQHF. The CDR3 DNA sequence: TGTGCCAGCAGTTTGGATAGCAATCAGCCCCAGCATTTT.

The rearrangement uses TRBV3-1 (or the pseudogene TRBV3-2) and TRBJ2-7, with 10 bases that match TRBD2. The CDR3 is made up of 15 amino acids. The germline V gene has CDR1 LGHDT and CDR2 YNNKEL (reference sequence). The V gene end was trimmed by 1 base and the J gene end by 5 bases; junction bases not matched to a gene: 5. The DNA of the CDR3 is TGTGCCAGCAGCCAAGGAGAACTAGCGGGAAACGAGCAGTACTTC. This sequence encodes CASSQGELAGNEQYF.

V usage is TRBV2 and J usage is TRBJ1-5; D is undetermined. Germline V lookup: CDR1 SNHLY, CDR2 FYNNEI. V was cut by 5 bases and J by 2 bases, with 13 bases left in between. CDR3 size: 15 residues. The CDR3 loop is CASSPLAERNQPQHF. CDR3 DNA sequence: TGTGCCAGCAGTCCTCTGGCAGAACGCAATCAGCCCCAGCATTTT.

The rearrangement joins TRBV28 to TRBJ2-5, with D possibly matching TRBD1 (6 bases). V was clipped by 3 bases and J by 5 bases, with 13 bases between them. This CDR3 has 14 amino acids. Germline CDR1 reads MDHEN; CDR2 reads SYDVKM. As DNA, the CDR3 is TGTGCCAGCAGTTTGCGTGGGGGCAGGGAGACCCAGTACTTC. Amino acid sequence: CASSLRGGRETQYF.

The V and J genes are TRBV7-9 and TRBJ1-1; no definite D call. The germline V gene has CDR1 SEHNR and CDR2 FQNEAQ (reference sequence). Trimming removed 1 base at V and 1 base at J, with 7 bases between. The CDR3 is 14 residues long. The CDR3 DNA is TGTGCCAGCAGCTTAGGGAACACGAACACTGAAGCTTTCTTT. This encodes CASSLGNTNTEAFF.

This chain links TRBV3-1 (or the pseudogene TRBV3-2) with TRBJ2-1; D is undetermined. In germline, CDR1 is LGHDT, CDR2 YNNKEL (reference sequence). V was clipped by 3 bases and J by 6 bases, with 6 bases between them. CDR3 length equals 12 residues. The CDR3: CASSQVVNEQFF. In DNA form, the CDR3 reads TGTGCCAGCAGCCAGGTAGTCAATGAGCAGTTCTTC.

The V gene is TRBV5-4, the J gene TRBJ2-6; D is possibly TRBD1 (6 bases). The CDR3 runs 15 residues. The V gene lost 4 bases and the J gene lost 4 bases, with 12 bases spanning the gap. From germline, CDR1 is SGHNT and CDR2 YYREEE (reference sequence). The CDR3 nucleotides are TGTGCCAGCAGCCTGGGGGCAGACGGGGCCAACGTCCTGACTTTC. It translates to CASSLGADGANVLTF.

V usage is TRBV6-5 and J usage is TRBJ2-7; TRBD1 agrees at 9 bases. CDR3 length: 14 residues. Germline V gene lookup returns CDR1 MNHEY and CDR2 SVGAGI. Trimming took 9 bases from V and 4 from J; bases not matched to a gene: 10. This CDR3 is CASKKWDREYEQYF. CDR3 bases: TGTGCCAGTAAAAAGTGGGACAGGGAATACGAGCAGTACTTC.

V usage is TRBV3-1 (or the pseudogene TRBV3-2) and J usage is TRBJ2-3; D not certain. CDR3 length equals 15 residues. Germline CDR1 LGHDT, CDR2 YNNKEL (reference sequence). With 5 bases removed from V and 2 bases from J, the gap between germline ends came to 14 bases. CDR3 DNA sequence: TGTGCCAGCAGCTTAGGTACCCATCTCACAGATACGCAGTATTTT. Its protein product is CASSLGTHLTDTQYF.

This rearrangement joins TRBV5-1 to TRBJ1-3, with TRBD1 matching 7 bases. The germline CDR1 and CDR2 sequences are SGHRS and YFSETQ. The CDR3 is 16 amino acids. Trimming took 4 bases from V and 0 from J; bases not matched to a gene: 7. The CDR3 loop is CASSATGVDSGNTIYF. CDR3 coding DNA: TGCGCCAGCAGCGCTACAGGGGTGGACTCTGGAAACACCATATATTTT.

The chain couples TRBV7-2 to TRBJ2-7, with 10 positions matching TRBD2. V lost 2 bases, J lost 6 bases, and 7 bases stayed unmatched. This CDR3 comprises 15 residues. Germline values: CDR1 SGHTA, CDR2 FQGNSA. The CDR3 loop is CASSLTSGGALEQYF. For the CDR3, the DNA is TGTGCCAGCAGCTTAACCAGCGGGGGGGCCCTCGAGCAGTACTTC.

This sequence joins TRBV11-1 and TRBJ2-7; D not resolved. CDR3 length equals 15 residues. V shed 5 bases and J shed 2 bases, with 16 bases lying between them. Germline lookup yields CDR1 SGHAT and CDR2 FQDESV (reference sequence). CDR3 region: CASSRNSGGTYEQYF. The CDR3 DNA follows: TGTGCCAGCAGCCGAAATTCGGGCGGTACCTACGAGCAGTACTTC.

This clone was found many times. The rearrangement links TRBV6-2 or TRBV6-3 to TRBJ2-7, with TRBD2 matching 11 bases. CDR1 and CDR2 from the germline V gene are MNHEY and SVGEGT. CDR3 length: 17 amino acids. Losses at the gene ends were 6 bases for V and 1 base for J; bases not matched to a gene: 11. The CDR3 here is CASSRPGTSGISYEQYF. The CDR3 DNA sequence: TGTGCCAGCAGCCGCCCCGGGACTAGCGGTATTTCCTACGAGCAGTACTTC.

The rearrangement links TRBV7-9 to TRBJ2-5; the D gene is possibly TRBD2 (6 bases). CDR3 length: 14 residues. Trimming removed 3 bases at V and 4 bases at J, with 12 bases between. CDR1 SEHNR and CDR2 FQNEAQ come from the germline V gene (reference sequence). The CDR3 sequence is CASSLRSSVETQYF. The CDR3 DNA follows: TGTGCCAGCAGCTTGAGGTCTAGCGTAGAGACCCAGTACTTC.

The rearrangement joins TRBV5-5 to TRBJ2-3; TRBD2 matches 11 bases. The CDR3 has 17 amino acids. CDR1 and CDR2 (germline): SGHKS, YYEKEE (reference sequence). J was trimmed by 3 bases and V by 0 bases; bases with no gene match: 6. CDR3 sequence reads: CASSLELAGGPTDTQYF. CDR3 coding DNA: TGTGCCAGCAGCTTGGAGTTAGCGGGAGGGCCAACAGATACGCAGTATTTT.

V is TRBV30 and J is TRBJ2-7; 8 bases match TRBD2. The CDR3 covers 12 residues. Trimming at V came to 2 bases and at J to 4 bases, leaving 1 base not matched to a gene. Germline-derived CDR1 and CDR2 are GTSNPN and SVGIG (reference sequence). This chain's CDR3 is CAWSPGGYEQYF. CDR3 sequence (DNA): TGTGCCTGGAGTCCGGGGGGGTACGAGCAGTACTTC.